A single sample gave rise to the 28 T cell receptor beta chains below, sequenced in a study of CD8 T cell repertoires and HIV-1 epitope variants. Method: immunoSEQ multiplex PCR; TCRdb's copy keeps in-frame clones and lacks some. Among under 100,000 clones listed, roughly four fifths were seen once. Input material: uncultured baseline CD8+ T cells from peripheral blood mononuclear cells (PBMCs). These receptors were collected from a male donor with HIV.

This chain uses TRBV5-1 with TRBJ2-5; D is tentatively TRBD1 or TRBD2 (6 bases each). This CDR3 is 15 amino acids long. Germline CDR1 reads SGHRS; CDR2 reads YFSETQ. V dropped 0 bases and J dropped 5 bases, with 14 bases sitting between them. The CDR3 here is CASSLAVGGRETQYF. The CDR3 DNA sequence: TGCGCCAGCAGCTTGGCCGTAGGGGGGCGGGAGACCCAGTACTTC. Using reference TRBV5-1 and TRBJ2-5 for the parts outside the CDR3, the full variable domain is KAGVTQTPRYLIKTRGQQVTLSCSPISGHRSVSWYQQTPGQGLQFLFEYFSETQRNKGNFPGRFSGRQFSNSRSEMNVSTLELGDSALYLCASSLAVGGRETQYFGPGTRLLVL.

This chain uses TRBV28 with TRBJ1-2, with TRBD1 matching 7 bases. The CDR3 is 11 amino acids. V was clipped by 6 bases and J by 8 bases; unmatched bases: 3. Germline CDR1 reads MDHEN; CDR2 reads SYDVKM. CDR3 sequence (DNA): TGTGCCAGCAGATTACAGGGGGGCTACACCTTC. Protein sequence: CASRLQGGYTF.

The V call is TRBV15, the J call TRBJ2-7, with D perhaps matching TRBD2 (7 bases). The CDR3 length is 17 residues. The V end lost 0 bases, the J end lost 4 bases, and 19 bases lay between the germline ends. Germline values: CDR1 LNHNV, CDR2 YYDKDF (reference sequence). In nucleotides, the CDR3 is TGTGCCACCAGCAGAGATCGCCTAGGGGGGGCGGTGTACGAGCAGTACTTC. This encodes CATSRDRLGGAVYEQYF.

This chain connects TRBV7-9 to TRBJ1-5, with TRBD1 matching 8 bases. The CDR3 is 15 amino acids. The germline V gene encodes CDR1 SEHNR and CDR2 FQNEAQ (reference sequence). V dropped 5 bases and J dropped 3; count of bases not matched to a gene: 6. Here the CDR3 DNA reads TGTGCCAGCAGCGCCCCGGGACAGGACAATCAGCCCCAGCATTTT. Protein sequence: CASSAPGQDNQPQHF.

The chain links TRBV29-1 to TRBJ1-5, with D maybe TRBD1 (5 bases). This CDR3 has 13 residues. CDR1 is SQVTM and CDR2 is ANQGSEA in the germline V gene. V was trimmed by 7 bases and J by 2 bases, leaving 12 bases between them. The CDR3 protein is CSASRGGNQPQHF. CDR3 DNA: TGCAGCGCATCGAGGGGAGGCAATCAGCCCCAGCATTTT.

This clone appeared once. The J gene is TRBJ2-2, the V gene TRBV19; 9 bases are shared with TRBD1. The CDR3 is 17 residues long. Germline V gene lookup returns CDR1 LNHDA and CDR2 SQIVND (reference sequence). The junction had 9 bases not matched to a gene; V was cut back by 7 bases and J by 0 bases. The CDR3 loop is CASIEGQGLPNTGELFF. Written as DNA, the CDR3 is TGTGCCAGTATTGAGGGACAGGGCCTACCGAACACCGGGGAGCTGTTTTTT.

A remark on this clone: The same CDR3 also results from other DNA sequences found in this sample. The genes are TRBV5-6 and TRBJ2-3; D is undetermined. In germline, CDR1 is SGHDT, CDR2 YYEEEE. This CDR3 is built from 12 residues. V lost 4 bases to trimming and J lost 1 base, with 4 bases between them. The CDR3 sequence: CASSRGTDTQYF. The CDR3 DNA reads TGTGCCAGCAGCAGGGGCACAGATACGCAGTATTTT.

The rearrangement uses TRBV28 and TRBJ1-1; unclear D gene. Trimming took off 4 bases at V and 7 bases at J, with 10 bases between the two ends. CDR3 length equals 12 residues. Germline loops: CDR1 MDHEN, CDR2 SYDVKM. CDR3 amino acids: CASSYLASEAFF. CDR3 nucleotide sequence: TGTGCCAGCAGTTACCTGGCGAGTGAAGCTTTCTTT.

This chain joins TRBV5-1 and TRBJ2-1; no definite D call. Germline V gives CDR1 SGHRS, CDR2 YFSETQ. V lost 6 bases and J 9 bases, leaving 13 bases between the germline ends. The CDR3 is made up of 12 amino acids. The CDR3 sequence is CASMRLEGEQFF. In DNA form, the CDR3 reads TGCGCCAGCATGAGGCTAGAAGGTGAGCAGTTCTTC.

The chain uses TRBV18 and TRBJ1-1; 7 positions agree with TRBD1. CDR1 is KGHSH, CDR2 LQKENI, per germline. Trimming cost V 1 base and J 3 bases; bases outside gene matches: 11. CDR3 size: 17 residues. The CDR3 sequence is CASSPLPLRGRDTEAFF. CDR3 DNA: TGTGCCAGCTCACCACTCCCCCTTAGGGGGCGAGACACTGAAGCTTTCTTT.

V usage is TRBV7-9 and J usage is TRBJ2-1, with 10 positions matching TRBD1. The V gene end was trimmed by 4 bases and the J gene end by 3 bases; junction bases not matched to a gene: 6. Per the germline V gene, CDR1 is SEHNR and CDR2 is FQNEAQ (reference sequence). This CDR3 is 16 amino acids long. The CDR3 protein is CASSSFRDRGYNEQFF. In DNA form, the CDR3 reads TGTGCCAGCAGCTCATTCCGGGACAGGGGCTACAATGAGCAGTTCTTC.

This chain joins TRBV27 and TRBJ2-1; 10 bases are a match to TRBD2. This CDR3 has 17 amino acids. The trim removed 5 bases at V and 4 bases at J, leaving 11 bases unmatched. Germline CDR1 MNHEY, CDR2 SMNVEV (reference sequence). The CDR3 loop reads CASSLLSPAGGYNEQFF. The DNA for the CDR3 is TGTGCCAGCAGTCTCCTGTCACCAGCGGGAGGGTACAATGAGCAGTTCTTC.

The genes are TRBV21-1 and TRBJ1-1. TRBV21-1 is listed as a pseudogene. The CDR3 contains 15 residues. CDR3 coding DNA: TGTGCCAGCAGCAAAGGACCAACAAGGAACACTGAAGCTTTCTTT. It yields the protein CASSKGPTRNTEAFF.

The chain joins TRBV5-1 to TRBJ2-1, with a weak D call TRBD2 (6 bases). The ends were cut back, 4 bases at V and 4 bases at J, with 12 bases in the middle. The germline V gene has CDR1 SGHRS and CDR2 YFSETQ. This CDR3 comprises 14 residues. The chain's CDR3 is CASSGISGYNEQFF. Here the CDR3 DNA reads TGCGCCAGCAGCGGGATCAGCGGGTACAATGAGCAGTTCTTC.

The chain has TRBV30 and TRBJ2-1; 8 positions agree with TRBD2. Losses at the gene ends were 6 bases for V and 9 bases for J; bases not matched to a gene: 7. Germline loops: CDR1 GTSNPN, CDR2 SVGIG (reference sequence). The CDR3 spans 12 residues. Written as DNA, the CDR3 is TGTGCCTGTCCCGGGGGGGGAGGTGAGCAGTTCTTC. Translation: CACPGGGGEQFF.

The rearrangement uses TRBV4-3 and TRBJ1-1; possibly TRBD1 for D (5 bases). The V gene's germline CDR1 is LGHNA and CDR2 YSLEER. Trimming took 5 bases from V and 1 from J, leaving 11 bases between them. CDR3 length: 14 residues. CDR3 sequence reads: CASSSHTGNTEAFF. DNA of the CDR3: TGCGCCAGCAGCTCCCACACAGGGAACACTGAAGCTTTCTTT.

The chain has TRBV28 and TRBJ2-1; 9 bases agree with TRBD2. V gave up 5 bases and J gave up 4 bases; unmatched junction bases: 9. Germline values: CDR1 MDHEN, CDR2 SYDVKM. The CDR3 consists of 16 residues. The CDR3 protein is CASSTSGTSSYNEQFF. The DNA for the CDR3 is TGTGCCAGCAGTACCAGCGGGACTAGCAGTTACAATGAGCAGTTCTTC.

The rearrangement links TRBV7-2 to TRBJ1-2; D is undetermined. The CDR3 length is 13 residues. The V end was cut by 5 bases, the J end by 4 bases, with 11 bases between. Germline V gene lookup returns CDR1 SGHTA and CDR2 FQGNSA. CDR3 residues: CASSGTTFYGYTF. Written as DNA, the CDR3 is TGTGCCAGCAGCGGAACTACTTTCTATGGCTACACCTTC.

The chain recombines TRBV9 with TRBJ2-4, with D perhaps TRBD1 or TRBD2 (5 bases each). The CDR3 has 16 residues. Germline V gene data show CDR1 as SGDLS and CDR2 as YYNGEE. With 0 bases removed from V and 5 bases from J, the gap between germline ends came to 15 bases. The CDR3 DNA reads as TGTGCCAGCAGCGTAGGCCCCGGGACGGGTGAAAACATTCAGTACTTC. Encoded protein: CASSVGPGTGENIQYF.

The rearrangement links TRBV18 to TRBJ1-1; TRBD1 might be the D (6 bases). Trimming removed 2 bases from V and 5 bases from J, with 12 bases in between. The length of the CDR3 is 14 residues. Germline CDR1 is KGHSH and CDR2 is LQKENI. The CDR3 region has the DNA TGTGCCAGCTCACCAACAGGGTCGGAGACTGAAGCTTTCTTT. Its translation is CASSPTGSETEAFF.

J is TRBJ2-3 and V is TRBV19; 8 bases match TRBD2. CDR1 is LNHDA, CDR2 SQIVND, per germline (reference sequence). V trimming: 5 bases; J trimming: 1 base; junction bases outside the gene matches: 8. This CDR3 is 16 amino acids long. CDR3 DNA sequence: TGTGCCAGTAGTCGTCCACTAGCGGAACGCACAGATACGCAGTATTTT. This gives the protein CASSRPLAERTDTQYF.

The chain links TRBV28 to TRBJ2-7; tentatively, D is TRBD1 or TRBD2 (5 bases each). The V end lost 6 bases, the J end lost 5 bases, and 29 bases lay between the germline ends. This CDR3 region has 18 residues. Germline CDR1 and CDR2: MDHEN and SYDVKM. The CDR3 DNA sequence: TGTGCCAGCAGCGGGGTCGGACTCTTCGCGGACAACCGAAACGAGCAGTACTTC. The encoded protein is CASSGVGLFADNRNEQYF.

This rearrangement joins TRBV6-5 to TRBJ1-2; no definite D call. Germline V gives CDR1 MNHEY, CDR2 SVGAGI. V was clipped by 8 bases and J by 5 bases, with 6 bases between them. The CDR3 totals 10 residues. Written as DNA, the CDR3 is TGTGCCAGCGGTGATTATGGCTACACCTTC. Translated: CASGDYGYTF.

The J gene is TRBJ2-7, the V gene TRBV27; D possibly uses TRBD1 or TRBD2 (5 bases each). V lost 7 bases and J lost 1, with 17 bases in between. This CDR3 contains 15 residues. Per the germline V gene, CDR1 is MNHEY and CDR2 is SMNVEV (reference sequence). For the CDR3, the DNA is TGTGCCAGCATGAGGGACCCCACGGATTCCTACGAGCAGTACTTC. This sequence encodes CASMRDPTDSYEQYF.

CDR3 residues: CASSRDLASSYEQYF. In DNA form, the CDR3 reads TGTGCCAGCAGTCGGGACCTAGCTAGCTCCTACGAGCAGTACTTC. This chain uses TRBV2 with TRBJ2-7; D could derive from TRBD1 or TRBD2 (5 bases each). The CDR3 sequence is 15 residues long. Germline lookup yields CDR1 SNHLY and CDR2 FYNNEI. V dropped 5 bases and J dropped 0 bases, with 14 bases sitting between them.

V and J are TRBV7-2 and TRBJ1-5, with TRBD1 matching 8 bases. The CDR3 totals 14 residues. The V gene end was trimmed by 7 bases and the J gene end by 2 bases; junction bases not matched to a gene: 4. The germline V gene has CDR1 SGHTA and CDR2 FQGNSA. Here the CDR3 reads CASNGQGGNQPQHF. The CDR3 DNA reads TGTGCCAGCAACGGACAGGGTGGCAATCAGCCCCAGCATTTT.

This clone was seen many times. The chain joins TRBV14 to TRBJ1-2; D perhaps matches TRBD1 (6 bases). The CDR3 contains 13 residues. Germline CDR1 is SGHDN and CDR2 is FVKESK. Trimming took 1 base from V and 8 from J, leaving 11 bases between them. The DNA of the CDR3 is TGTGCCAGCAGCCAAGTAGAGACAGGCGGCTACACCTTC. Amino acid sequence: CASSQVETGGYTF.

This chain joins TRBV9 and TRBJ2-7, with D tentatively TRBD2 (5 bases). The CDR3 is made up of 12 amino acids. Germline loops: CDR1 SGDLS, CDR2 YYNGEE. V was trimmed by 3 bases and J by 3 bases, leaving 7 bases between them. CDR3 amino acids: CASSAGNYEQYF. As DNA, the CDR3 is TGTGCCAGCAGCGCGGGGAACTACGAGCAGTACTTC. Based on the CDR3 plus reference TRBV9 and TRBJ2-7, the full variable domain is DSGVTQTPKHLITATGQRVTLRCSPRSGDLSVYWYQQSLDQGLQFLIQYYNGEERAKGNILERFSAQQFPDLHSELNLSSLELGDSALYFCASSAGNYEQYFGPGTRLTVT.